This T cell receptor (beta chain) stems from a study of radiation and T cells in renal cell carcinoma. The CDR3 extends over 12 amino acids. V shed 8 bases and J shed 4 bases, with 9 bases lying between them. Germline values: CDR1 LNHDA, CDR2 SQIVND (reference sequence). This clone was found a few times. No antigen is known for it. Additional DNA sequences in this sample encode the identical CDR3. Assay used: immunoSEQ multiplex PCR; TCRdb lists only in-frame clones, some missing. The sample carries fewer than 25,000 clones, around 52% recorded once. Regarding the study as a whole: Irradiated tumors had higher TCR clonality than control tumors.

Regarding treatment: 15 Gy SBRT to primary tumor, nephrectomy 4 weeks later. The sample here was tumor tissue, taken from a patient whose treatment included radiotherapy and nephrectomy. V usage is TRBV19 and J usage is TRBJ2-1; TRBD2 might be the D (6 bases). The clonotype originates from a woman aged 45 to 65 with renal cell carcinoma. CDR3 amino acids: CASRGTYNEQFF. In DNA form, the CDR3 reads TGTGCCAGTCGGGGGACGTACAATGAGCAGTTCTTC.